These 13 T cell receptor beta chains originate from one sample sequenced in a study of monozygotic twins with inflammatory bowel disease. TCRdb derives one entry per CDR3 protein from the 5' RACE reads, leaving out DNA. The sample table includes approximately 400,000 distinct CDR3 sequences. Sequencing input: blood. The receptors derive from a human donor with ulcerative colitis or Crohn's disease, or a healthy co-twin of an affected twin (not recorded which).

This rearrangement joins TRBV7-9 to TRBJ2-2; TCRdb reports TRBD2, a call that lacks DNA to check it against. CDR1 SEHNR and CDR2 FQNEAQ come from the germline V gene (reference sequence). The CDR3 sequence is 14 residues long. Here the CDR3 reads CASSLEGLTGELFF. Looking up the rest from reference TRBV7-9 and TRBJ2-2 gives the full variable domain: DTGVSQNPRHKITKRGQNVTFRCDPISEHNRLYWYRQTLGQGPEFLTYFQNEAQLEKSRLLSDRFSAERPKGSFSTLEIQRTEQGDSAMYLCASSLEGLTGELFFGEGSRLTVL.

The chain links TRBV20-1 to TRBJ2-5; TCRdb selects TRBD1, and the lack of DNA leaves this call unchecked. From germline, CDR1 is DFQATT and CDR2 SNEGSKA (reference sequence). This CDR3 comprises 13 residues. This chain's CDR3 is CSAKRQGRETQYF.

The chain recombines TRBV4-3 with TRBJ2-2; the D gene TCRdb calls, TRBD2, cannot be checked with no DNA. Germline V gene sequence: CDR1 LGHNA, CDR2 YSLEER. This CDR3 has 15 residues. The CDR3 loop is CASSQVRGRTGELFF.

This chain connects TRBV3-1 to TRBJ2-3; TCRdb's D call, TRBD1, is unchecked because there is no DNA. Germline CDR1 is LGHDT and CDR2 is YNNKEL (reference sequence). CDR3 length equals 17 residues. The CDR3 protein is CASSSPGTSSYTDTQYF.

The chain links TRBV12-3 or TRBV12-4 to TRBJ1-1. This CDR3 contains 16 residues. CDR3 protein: CASSLGELISRFEAFF.

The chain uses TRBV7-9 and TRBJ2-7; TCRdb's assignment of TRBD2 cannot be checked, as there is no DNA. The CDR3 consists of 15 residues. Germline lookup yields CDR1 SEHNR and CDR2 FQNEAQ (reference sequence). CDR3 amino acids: CASSPSPSISYEQYF.

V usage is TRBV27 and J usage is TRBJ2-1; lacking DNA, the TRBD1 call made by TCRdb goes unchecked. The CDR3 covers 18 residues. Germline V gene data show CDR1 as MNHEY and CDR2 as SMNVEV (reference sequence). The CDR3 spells CASSWFPRQGRGDNEQFF.

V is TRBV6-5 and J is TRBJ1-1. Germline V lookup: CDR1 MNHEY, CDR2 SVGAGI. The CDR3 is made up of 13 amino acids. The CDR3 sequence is CASTVGGHTEAFF.

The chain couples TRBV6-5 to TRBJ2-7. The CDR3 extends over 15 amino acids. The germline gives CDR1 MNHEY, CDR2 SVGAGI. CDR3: CASSYSRGGPYEQYF.

The CDR3 is CASSLNGRNTEAFF. The chain employs TRBV7-3 and TRBJ1-1; the D call of TRBD1 rests on TCRdb alone, since no DNA is present to check it. Looked up from germline, CDR1 is SGHTA and CDR2 is FQGTGA. CDR3 length: 14 amino acids. Together with reference TRBV7-3 and TRBJ1-1, the CDR3 gives the full variable domain: GAGVSQTPSNKVTEKGKYVELRCDPISGHTALYWYRQSLGQGPEFLIYFQGTGAADDSGLPNDRFFAVRPEGSVSTLKIQRTERGDSAVYLCASSLNGRNTEAFFGQGTRLTVV.

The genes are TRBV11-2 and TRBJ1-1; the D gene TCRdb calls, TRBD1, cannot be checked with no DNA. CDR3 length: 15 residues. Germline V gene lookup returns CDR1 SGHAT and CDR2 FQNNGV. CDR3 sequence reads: CASSPRQGSMTEAFF.

CDR3 sequence: CATSFGGLSYEQYF. The J gene is TRBJ2-7, the V gene TRBV15; as DNA is missing, the TRBD1 call by TCRdb cannot be tested. CDR3 length: 14 amino acids. The germline CDR1 and CDR2 sequences are LNHNV and YYDKDF (reference sequence).

CDR3 amino acids: CASSGSPGTSKANYGYTF. The J gene is TRBJ1-2, the V gene TRBV6-1. The CDR3 is 18 amino acids. The germline CDR1 and CDR2 sequences are MNHNS and SASEGT.